These 10 T cell receptor beta chains originate from one sample sequenced in a study of blood T cell repertoires in COVID-19. This table comes from immunoSEQ multiplex PCR, and its TCRdb copy is limited to in-frame clones, with some not included. The table includes a few hundred thousand clones, around 85% detected once. The specimen sequenced was PBMCs or T cells enriched from blood (not recorded which). These TCRs come from a man aged 25 to 40 who had recovered from COVID-19.

The chain links TRBV6-5 to TRBJ1-6; 9 nucleotides align to TRBD1. CDR1 MNHEY and CDR2 SVGAGI come from the germline V gene. V lost 6 bases and J lost 5; bases outside the gene matches: 2. This CDR3 is 14 amino acids long. The CDR3 region is CASSRDRDNSPLHF. Written as DNA, the CDR3 is TGTGCCAGCAGCAGGGACAGGGATAATTCACCCCTCCACTTT.

The chain carries TRBV9 and TRBJ2-5; D ambiguous. Germline loops: CDR1 SGDLS, CDR2 YYNGEE. V was cut by 5 bases and J by 7 bases, with 12 bases left in between. The CDR3 is made up of 12 amino acids. CDR3 nucleotides: TGTGCCAGCAGTCGCCCCCCGGGGACCCAGTACTTC. Protein sequence: CASSRPPGTQYF.

This chain connects TRBV30 to TRBJ2-4; maybe TRBD1 (5 bases). The V end lost 4 bases, the J end lost 6 bases, and 13 bases lay between the germline ends. This CDR3 spans 13 amino acids. Germline-derived CDR1 and CDR2 are GTSNPN and SVGIG (reference sequence). The CDR3, as DNA: TGTGCCTGGACAGGGCTAGACGGAAACATTCAGTACTTC. Translation: CAWTGLDGNIQYF.

The chain recombines TRBV27 with TRBJ2-7, with 8 bases identical to TRBD1. This CDR3 has 15 amino acids. Germline values: CDR1 MNHEY, CDR2 SMNVEV (reference sequence). V lost 4 bases and J lost 3; bases outside the gene matches: 8. CDR3 loop: CASSSFRTGIYEQYF. The CDR3 DNA sequence: TGTGCCAGCAGTTCTTTCAGGACAGGGATCTACGAGCAGTACTTC.

The chain recombines TRBV10-3 with TRBJ1-5; possible D gene TRBD1, 5 bases. This CDR3 contains 15 residues. Germline CDR1 reads ENHRY; CDR2 reads SYGVKD. V was pared by 3 bases and J by 3 bases, with 12 bases between. CDR3 bases: TGTGCCATCAGTGACGGGGGGGATGACAATCAGCCCCAGCATTTT. Its translation is CAISDGGDDNQPQHF.

V usage is TRBV6-5 and J usage is TRBJ1-1, with D unclear. From germline, CDR1 is MNHEY and CDR2 SVGAGI. Between the trimmed V and J ends, which lost 5 bases and 4 bases, there was a span of 17 bases. The CDR3 is 15 residues long. The CDR3 here is CASSRPTPRGTEAFF. The CDR3, as DNA: TGTGCCAGCAGTCGGCCGACTCCACGAGGCACTGAAGCTTTCTTT.

This sequence joins TRBV5-4 and TRBJ1-6, with 8 bases matching TRBD1. From germline, CDR1 is SGHNT and CDR2 YYREEE (reference sequence). This CDR3 has 14 amino acids. The ends lost 3 bases at V and 17 bases at J; junction bases unmatched: 13. The CDR3 sequence is CASSSYKAGTGVHF. The CDR3 nucleotides read TGTGCCAGCAGCTCCTATAAGGCCGGGACAGGTGTCCACTTT.

The chain carries TRBV5-1 and TRBJ1-1, with D possibly TRBD1 on 5 matching bases. V lost 0 bases, J lost 4 bases, and 10 bases lay in between. This CDR3 region has 14 residues. Germline V CDR1 and CDR2: SGHRS, YFSETQ. The CDR3 DNA reads as TGCGCCAGCAGCTTGGGTACAGGTCCCACTGAAGCTTTCTTT. It specifies CASSLGTGPTEAFF. The whole variable domain, remainder taken from reference TRBV5-1 and TRBJ1-1, is KAGVTQTPRYLIKTRGQQVTLSCSPISGHRSVSWYQQTPGQGLQFLFEYFSETQRNKGNFPGRFSGRQFSNSRSEMNVSTLELGDSALYLCASSLGTGPTEAFFGQGTRLTVV.

The J gene is TRBJ1-5, the V gene TRBV7-9, with D unclear. The CDR3 contains 14 residues. Germline CDR1 reads SEHNR; CDR2 reads FQNEAQ (reference sequence). With 1 base removed from V and 4 bases from J, the gap between germline ends came to 8 bases. The CDR3 sequence is CASSLGGPNQPQHF. CDR3 sequence (DNA): TGTGCCAGCAGCTTAGGAGGCCCTAATCAGCCCCAGCATTTT.

This clone appeared once. In DNA form, the CDR3 reads TGTGCCAGCAGCTTGGGGACAGGGGCCTTCTACGAGCAGTACTTC. Protein sequence: CASSLGTGAFYEQYF. The rearrangement links TRBV11-3 to TRBJ2-7; 10 positions agree with TRBD1. The junction had 5 bases not matched to a gene; V was cut back by 3 bases and J by 3 bases. Per the germline V gene, CDR1 is SGHNT and CDR2 is YENEEA. This CDR3 is 15 amino acids long.